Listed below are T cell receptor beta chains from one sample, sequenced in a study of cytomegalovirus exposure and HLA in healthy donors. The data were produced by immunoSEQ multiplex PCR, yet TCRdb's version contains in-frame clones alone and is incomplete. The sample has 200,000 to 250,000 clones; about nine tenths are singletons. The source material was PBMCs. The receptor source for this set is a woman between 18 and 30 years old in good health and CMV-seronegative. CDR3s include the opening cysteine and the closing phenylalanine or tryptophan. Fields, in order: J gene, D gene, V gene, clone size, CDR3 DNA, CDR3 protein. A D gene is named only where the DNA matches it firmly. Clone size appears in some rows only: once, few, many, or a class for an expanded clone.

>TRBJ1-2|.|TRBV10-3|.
TGTGCCATCAAGGAGGGTAACTATGAGAAGTACACCTTC
CAIKEGNYEKYTF
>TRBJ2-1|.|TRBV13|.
TGTGCCGGGGCGGGGTATGAGCAGTTCTTC
CAGAGYEQFF
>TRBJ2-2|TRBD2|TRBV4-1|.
TGCGCCAGCAGCCTACGACTAGCGGGAGAGGACACCGGGGAGCTGTTTTTT
CASSLRLAGEDTGELFF
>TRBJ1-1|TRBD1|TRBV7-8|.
TGTGCCAGCAGCGAGCAGGACAGGGGGCTGGGGACTGAAGCTTTCTTT
CASSEQDRGLGTEAFF
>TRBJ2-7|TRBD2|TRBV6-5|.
TGTGCCAGCCAACCTAGCGGGAGCCGCGAGCAGTACTTC
CASQPSGSREQYF
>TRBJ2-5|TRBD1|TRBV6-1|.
TGTGCCAGCAGTGAACAAGGGACAGGGGGAGAGACCCAGTACTTC
CASSEQGTGGETQYF
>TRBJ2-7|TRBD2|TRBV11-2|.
TGTGCCAGCAGCACCAGACTAGCCGGAGTCACCTCCTACGAGCAGTACTTC
CASSTRLAGVTSYEQYF
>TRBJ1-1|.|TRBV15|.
TGTGCCACCAGCAGAGATGGTTTTATACCGGGGGGGACTGAAGCTTTCTTT
CATSRDGFIPGGTEAFF
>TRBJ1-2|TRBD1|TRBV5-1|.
TGCGCCAGCAGCTTGGTATTAGGGACAGGGGTGAACTATGGCTACACCTTC
CASSLVLGTGVNYGYTF
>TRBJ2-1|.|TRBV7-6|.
TGTGCCAGCAGCTTAACATCTTACAATGAGCAGTTCTTC
CASSLTSYNEQFF
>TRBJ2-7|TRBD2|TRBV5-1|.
TGCGCCAGCAGCTTGCGACTAGCGGCCAGCTCCTACGAGCAGTACTTC
CASSLRLAASSYEQYF
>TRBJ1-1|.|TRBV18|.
TGTGCCAGCTGGCAGGTTACAGAGGAAGCTTTCTTT
CASWQVTEEAFF
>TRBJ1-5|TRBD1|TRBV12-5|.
TGTGCTAGTGGCCTCGGACAGGGGTTATATCAGCCCCAGCATTTT
CASGLGQGLYQPQHF
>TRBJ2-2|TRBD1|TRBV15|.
TGTGCCACCAGCAGAGACCCTGGGACAGCGAACACCGGGGAGCTGTTTTTT
CATSRDPGTANTGELFF
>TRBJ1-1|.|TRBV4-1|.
TGCGCCAGCAGCCAAGAAAGGGGGGAGGGCACTGAAGCTTTCTTT
CASSQERGEGTEAFF
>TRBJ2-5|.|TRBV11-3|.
TGTGCCAGCAGCCTGGAGGGGGGGGAGACCCAGTACTTC
CASSLEGGETQYF
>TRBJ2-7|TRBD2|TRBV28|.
TGTGCCAGCAGCATCGGACTAGCCTACGAGCAGTACTTC
CASSIGLAYEQYF
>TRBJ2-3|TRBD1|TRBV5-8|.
TGTGCCAGCAGCATCGGGACAGGGGGGCGCACAGATACGCAGTATTTT
CASSIGTGGRTDTQYF
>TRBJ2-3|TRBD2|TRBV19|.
TGTGCCAGTAGTGCCGGGACTAGCGGGAGATTGGATACGCAGTATTTT
CASSAGTSGRLDTQYF
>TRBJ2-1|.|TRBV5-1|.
TGCGCCAGCAGCTCAGCCCCCAGGGGAGCCTACAATGAGCAGTTCTTC
CASSSAPRGAYNEQFF
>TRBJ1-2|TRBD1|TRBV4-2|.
TGTGCCAGCAGCCGCGCCCGGGACAGGGTGAGGAATGGCTACACCTTC
CASSRARDRVRNGYTF
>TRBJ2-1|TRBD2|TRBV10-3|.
TGTGCCATCAGCGGGACTAGCGGGATGGATGAGCAGTTCTTC
CAISGTSGMDEQFF
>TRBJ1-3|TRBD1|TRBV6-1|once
TGTGCCAGCAGTAAAGGGACAGGGGGTGTTACTCTCCTAAACACCATATATTTT
CASSKGTGGVTLLNTIYF
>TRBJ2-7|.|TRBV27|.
TGTGCCAGCAGTTCCTCACCAAGGCACAGGGACGAGCAGTACTTC
CASSSSPRHRDEQYF
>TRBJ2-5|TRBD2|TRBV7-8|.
TGTGCCAGCAGCACGGGACTAGCGGGAGAAGGGTACCAAGAGACCCAGTACTTC
CASSTGLAGEGYQETQYF
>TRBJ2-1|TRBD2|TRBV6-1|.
TGTGCCAGCAGTGTAGGCGGGACTACCATGTTCTTC
CASSVGGTTMFF
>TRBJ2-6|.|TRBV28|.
TGTGCCAGCAGTCCCCCCTCCACCGGGACAATCTCTGGGGCCAACGTCCTGACTTTC
CASSPPSTGTISGANVLTF
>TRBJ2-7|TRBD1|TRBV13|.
TGTGCCAGCAGCGGCGACAGGGGACCTTCCTACGAGCAGTACTTC
CASSGDRGPSYEQYF
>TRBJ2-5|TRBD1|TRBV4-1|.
TGCGCCAGCAGTTCCTGGACAGGGATCCAAGAGACCCAGTACTTC
CASSSWTGIQETQYF
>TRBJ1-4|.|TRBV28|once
TGTGCCAGCAGTTCCCCCCCTGGCACCTCGGGTGAAAAACTGTTTTTT
CASSSPPGTSGEKLFF
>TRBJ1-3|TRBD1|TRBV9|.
TGTGCCAGCAGCGAGGGGGAGGACAGGGCTGGAAACACCATATATTTT
CASSEGEDRAGNTIYF
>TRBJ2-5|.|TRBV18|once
TGTGCCAGCTCACCAGGGGCACAAGAGACCCAGTACTTC
CASSPGAQETQYF
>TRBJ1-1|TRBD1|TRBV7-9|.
TGTGCCAGCAGCTCCCGGGACAGCTTCGATGGAAGGACTGAAGCTTTCTTT
CASSSRDSFDGRTEAFF
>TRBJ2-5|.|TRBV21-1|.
TGTGCCAGCAGCAAAGAAGGCGGGCAGAGCCAAGAGACCCAGTACTTC
CASSKEGGQSQETQYF
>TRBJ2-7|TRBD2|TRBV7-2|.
TGTGCCAGCAGCTCCCCTTTTAGGACTAGCGGGAGGGCCTACGAGCAGTACTTC
CASSSPFRTSGRAYEQYF
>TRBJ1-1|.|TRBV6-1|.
TGTGCCAGCAGTGACAGGGCAAGGACTGAAGCTTTCTTT
CASSDRARTEAFF
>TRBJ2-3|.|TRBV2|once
TGTGCCAGCAGTGTTCACAGTAGCACAGATACGCAGTATTTT
CASSVHSSTDTQYF
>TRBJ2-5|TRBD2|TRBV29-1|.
TGCAGCGTTGTCCGGTCTAGCGGGCAAGAGACCCAGTACTTC
CSVVRSSGQETQYF
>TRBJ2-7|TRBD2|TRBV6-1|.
TGTGCCAGCAGTGAACCGTTCGGGTTCCGGGAGGGCCCCAACGAGCAGTACTTC
CASSEPFGFREGPNEQYF
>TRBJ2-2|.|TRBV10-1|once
TGCGCCAGCAAGGAGGGGACCGGGGAGCTGTTTTTT
CASKEGTGELFF
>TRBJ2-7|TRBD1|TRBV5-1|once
TGCGCCAGCCGGGACAAAAGGACAGGGACAGCCTACGAGCAGTACTTC
CASRDKRTGTAYEQYF
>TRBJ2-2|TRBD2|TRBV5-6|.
TGTGCCAGCAGCTTGGACGATCGGACTAGCGGATACACCGGGGAGCTGTTTTTT
CASSLDDRTSGYTGELFF
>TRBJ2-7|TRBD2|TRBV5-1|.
TGCGCCAGCAGCACGGGACTAGCGGGGGGGCCGAATCCCGAGCAGTACTTC
CASSTGLAGGPNPEQYF
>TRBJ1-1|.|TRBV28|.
TGTGCCAGCAGTTCCAGGGGATATACTGAAGCTTTCTTT
CASSSRGYTEAFF
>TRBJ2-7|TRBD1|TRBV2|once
TGTGCCAGCAGTGAAAGGGGAAAGGGGGCCTTCTCCTACGAGCAGTACTTC
CASSERGKGAFSYEQYF
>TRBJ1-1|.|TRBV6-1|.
TGTGCCAGCAGTGGGGGCAGGGCTCTTCTTAACACTGAAGCTTTCTTT
CASSGGRALLNTEAFF
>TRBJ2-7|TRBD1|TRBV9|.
TGTGCCAGCAGCACTCCGGGACAGGGAACCACCGCCATTTCCTACGAGCAGTACTTC
CASSTPGQGTTAISYEQYF
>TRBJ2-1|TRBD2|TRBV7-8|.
TGTGCCAGCAGCTTACTGACTAGCGGGAGAATGAGGGCCGGTGAGCAGTTCTTC
CASSLLTSGRMRAGEQFF